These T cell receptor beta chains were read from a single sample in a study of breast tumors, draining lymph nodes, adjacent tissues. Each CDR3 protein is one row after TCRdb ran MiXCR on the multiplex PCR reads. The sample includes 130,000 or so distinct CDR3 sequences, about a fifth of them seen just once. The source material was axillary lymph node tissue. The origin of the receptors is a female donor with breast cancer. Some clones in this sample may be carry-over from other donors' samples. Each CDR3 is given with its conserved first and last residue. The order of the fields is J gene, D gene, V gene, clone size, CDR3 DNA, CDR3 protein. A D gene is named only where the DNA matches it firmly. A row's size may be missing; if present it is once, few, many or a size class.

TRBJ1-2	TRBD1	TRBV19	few	TGTGCCAGTAGTACCCCGGGACAGCTCTATGGCTACACCTTC	CASSTPGQLYGYTF
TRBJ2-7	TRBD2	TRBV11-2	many	TGTGCCAGCAGCTTAGCCCCCGGACTAGCGGACTACGAGCAGTACTTC	CASSLAPGLADYEQYF
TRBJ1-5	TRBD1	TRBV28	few	TGTGCCAGCAGTTTATTGACAGGGAATCCCAATCAGCCCCAGCATTTT	CASSLLTGNPNQPQHF
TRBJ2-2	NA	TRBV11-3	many	TGTGCCAGCAGCTTAATCGGGATGAACACCGGGGAGCTGTTTTTT	CASSLIGMNTGELFF
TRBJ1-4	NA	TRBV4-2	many	TGTGCCAGCAGCCAAGATCCGGCAGGCCTTGGTGAAAAACTGTTTTTT	CASSQDPAGLGEKLFF
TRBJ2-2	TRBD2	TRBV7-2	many	TGTGCCAGCAGCTTACGGCTAGCGGGAGGTACCGGGGAGCTGTTTTTT	CASSLRLAGGTGELFF
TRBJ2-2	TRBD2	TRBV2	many	TGTGCCAGCAGGAGGGGACTAGCGGAATTCCCAAACACCGGGGAGCTGTTTTTT	CASRRGLAEFPNTGELFF
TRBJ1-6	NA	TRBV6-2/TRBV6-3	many	TGTGCCAGCAGTTCGACAGAGAATTCACCCCTCCACTTT	CASSSTENSPLHF
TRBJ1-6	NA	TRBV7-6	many	TGTGCCAGCAGCTTAGCGGACAACAGGGTCGTAAATTCACCCCTCCACTTT	CASSLADNRVVNSPLHF
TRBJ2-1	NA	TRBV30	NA	TGTGCCTGGAGTGCTTACAATGGGCAGTTCTTC	CAWSAYNGQFF
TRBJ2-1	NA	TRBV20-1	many	TGCAGTAAAGCAAGCGGGCCAAAGGGTGAGCAGTTCTTC	CSKASGPKGEQFF
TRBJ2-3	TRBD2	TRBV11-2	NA	TGTGCCAGCGGCTTAGGGAGCGGGGCTACAGATACGCAGTATTTT	CASGLGSGATDTQYF
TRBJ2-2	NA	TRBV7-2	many	TGTGCCAGCAGCCCGATGGGACCCACTAACACCGGGGAGCTGTTTTTT	CASSPMGPTNTGELFF
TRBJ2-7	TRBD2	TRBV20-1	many	TGCAGTGCTACCGGGACTATGAGCGAGCAGTACTTC	CSATGTMSEQYF
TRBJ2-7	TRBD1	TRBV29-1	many	TGCAGCGGAGCAAACAGGGGGCTTGGGCAGCAGTACTTC	CSGANRGLGQQYF
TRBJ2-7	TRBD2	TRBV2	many	TGTGCCAGCAGGCGGACTAGCGGGATAAGCTCCTACGAGCAGTACTTC	CASRRTSGISSYEQYF
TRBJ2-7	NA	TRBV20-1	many	TGCAGTGCTAGCGCCCTAGTCGGGCCGGAGGAGCAGTACTTC	CSASALVGPEEQYF
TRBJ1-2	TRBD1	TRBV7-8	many	TGTGCCAGCAGCCTAGGACCACAGGGGTCTGGCTACACCTTC	CASSLGPQGSGYTF
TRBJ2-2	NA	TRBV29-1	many	TGCAGCGTTGGTGGGTCCGGGGAGCTGTTTTTT	CSVGGSGELFF